This T cell receptor beta chain stems from a study of Ad26.COV2.S vaccination and SARS-CoV-2 variants. On the study more broadly: In the COV1001 trial, the donor was in the Ad26.COV2.S arm. Ad26.COV2.S shots went into the muscle once or twice, 56 days apart.

A single count supports this clone. What it binds is unknown. Using immunoSEQ multiplex PCR, the repertoire was profiled, and TCRdb retains in-frame clones only, with some absent. The sample includes around 320,000 clones, more than 70% of them seen just once. Per germline, CDR1 SGHTA and CDR2 FQGTGA. Trimming cost V 5 bases and J 5 bases; bases outside gene matches: 2. The CDR3 covers 13 residues. General observations from the study: Spike-specific TCR breadth was greater after Ad26.COV2.S than placebo. Substantial breadth in spike-specific CD8+ and CD4+ T cell responses was reportedly seen after vaccination.

Treatment given: over 15 received Ad26.COV2.S at low or high dose, single or two shots; 5 received placebo; per-sample allocation not given. Samples analyzed were those drawn on day 63 after the first vaccine or placebo injection. The chain has TRBV7-3 and TRBJ1-2, with 10 bases lining up with TRBD1. Sequenced material: peripheral blood, taken in a trial of Ad26.COV2.S vaccine versus placebo. The receptor comes from a person between 18 and 60 years old who received the Ad26.COV2.S COVID-19 vaccine or a placebo. DNA for the CDR3: TGTGCCAGCAGCCCGGGACAGGGGTATGGCTACACCTTC. Its translation: CASSPGQGYGYTF.